Listed here is a single T cell receptor (beta chain). Germline V gene data show CDR1 as MNHEY and CDR2 as SVGAGI. J gave up 1 base and V 6 bases, and 7 bases lay outside the gene matches. This CDR3 has 15 amino acids. This table comes from immunoSEQ multiplex PCR, and its TCRdb copy is limited to in-frame clones, with some not included. The sample yields a few hundred thousand clones, roughly 85% seen once. This specimen comes from a study of blood T cell repertoires in COVID-19. The sequencing sample was made of peripheral blood. This sequence joins TRBV6-5 and TRBJ2-3; 7 bases line up with TRBD1. This TCR was recovered from a man aged 45-60 years with active or convalescent COVID-19. The CDR3 region is CASSLGQAGTDTQYF. DNA of the CDR3: TGTGCCAGCAGCCTCGGACAGGCCGGCACAGATACGCAGTATTTT.